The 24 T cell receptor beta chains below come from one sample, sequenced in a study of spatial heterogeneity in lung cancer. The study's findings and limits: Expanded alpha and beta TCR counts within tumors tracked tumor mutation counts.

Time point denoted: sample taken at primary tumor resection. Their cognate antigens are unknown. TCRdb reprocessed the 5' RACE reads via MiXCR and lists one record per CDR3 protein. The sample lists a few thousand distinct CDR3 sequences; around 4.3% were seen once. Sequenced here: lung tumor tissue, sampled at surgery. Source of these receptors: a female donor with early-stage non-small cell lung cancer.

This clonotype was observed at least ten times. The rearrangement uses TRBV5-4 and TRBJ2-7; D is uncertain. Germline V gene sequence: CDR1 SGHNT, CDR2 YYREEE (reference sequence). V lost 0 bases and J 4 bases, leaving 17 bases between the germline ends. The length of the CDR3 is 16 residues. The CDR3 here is CASSLDLNPNVYEQYF. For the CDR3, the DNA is TGTGCCAGCAGCTTGGACCTCAACCCCAACGTTTACGAGCAGTACTTC.

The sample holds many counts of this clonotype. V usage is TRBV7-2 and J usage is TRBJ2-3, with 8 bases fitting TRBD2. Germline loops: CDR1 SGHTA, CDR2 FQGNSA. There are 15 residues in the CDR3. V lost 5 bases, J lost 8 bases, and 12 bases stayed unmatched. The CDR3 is CASSATGGSDPTQYF. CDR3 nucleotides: TGTGCCAGCAGCGCGACGGGGGGGTCGGACCCTACGCAGTATTTT.

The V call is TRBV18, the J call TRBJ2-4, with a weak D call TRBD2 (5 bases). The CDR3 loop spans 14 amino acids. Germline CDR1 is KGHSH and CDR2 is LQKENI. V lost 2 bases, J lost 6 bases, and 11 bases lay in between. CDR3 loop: CASSPSGRVNIQYF. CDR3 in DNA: TGTGCCAGCTCACCATCCGGGCGGGTAAACATTCAGTACTTC.

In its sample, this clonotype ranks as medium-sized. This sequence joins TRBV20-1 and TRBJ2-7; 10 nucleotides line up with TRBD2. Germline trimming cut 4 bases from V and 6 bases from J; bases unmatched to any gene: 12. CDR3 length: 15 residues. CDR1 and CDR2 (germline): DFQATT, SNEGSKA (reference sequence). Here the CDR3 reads CSATDEWTSGSEQYF. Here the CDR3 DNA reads TGCAGTGCTACGGATGAATGGACTAGCGGATCCGAGCAGTACTTC.

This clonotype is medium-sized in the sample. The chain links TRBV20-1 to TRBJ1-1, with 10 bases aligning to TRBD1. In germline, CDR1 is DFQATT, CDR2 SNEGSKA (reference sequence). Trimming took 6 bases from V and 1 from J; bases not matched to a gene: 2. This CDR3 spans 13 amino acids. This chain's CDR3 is CSADRGQNTEAFF. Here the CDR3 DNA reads TGCAGTGCCGACAGGGGGCAGAACACTGAAGCTTTCTTT.

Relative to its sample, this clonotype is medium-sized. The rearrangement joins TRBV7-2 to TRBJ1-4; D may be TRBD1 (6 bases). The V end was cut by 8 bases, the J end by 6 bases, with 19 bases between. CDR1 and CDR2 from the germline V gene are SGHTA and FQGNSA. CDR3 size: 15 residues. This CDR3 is CASRHGRGGDEKLFF. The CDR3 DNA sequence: TGTGCCAGCCGTCACGGCAGGGGCGGGGATGAAAAACTGTTTTTT.

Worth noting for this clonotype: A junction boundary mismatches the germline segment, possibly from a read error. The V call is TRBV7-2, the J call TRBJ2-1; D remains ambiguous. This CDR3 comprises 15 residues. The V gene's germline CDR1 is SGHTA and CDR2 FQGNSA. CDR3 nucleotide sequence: TGTGTCAGCAGCTCTGCCGGTATATCCTACAATGAGCAGTTCTTC. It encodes CVSSSAGISYNEQFF.

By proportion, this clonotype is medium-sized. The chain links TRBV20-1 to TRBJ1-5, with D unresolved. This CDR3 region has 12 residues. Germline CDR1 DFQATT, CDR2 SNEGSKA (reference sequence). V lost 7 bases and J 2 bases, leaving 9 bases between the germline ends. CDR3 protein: CSGGRGNQPQHF. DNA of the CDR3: TGCAGTGGCGGGCGGGGCAATCAGCCCCAGCATTTT.

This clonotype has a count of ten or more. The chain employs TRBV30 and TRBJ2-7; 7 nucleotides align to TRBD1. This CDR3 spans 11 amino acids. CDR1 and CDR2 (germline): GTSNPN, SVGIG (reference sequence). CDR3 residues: CASHRGNEQYF. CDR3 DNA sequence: TGTGCTTCCCACAGGGGAAACGAGCAGTACTTC.

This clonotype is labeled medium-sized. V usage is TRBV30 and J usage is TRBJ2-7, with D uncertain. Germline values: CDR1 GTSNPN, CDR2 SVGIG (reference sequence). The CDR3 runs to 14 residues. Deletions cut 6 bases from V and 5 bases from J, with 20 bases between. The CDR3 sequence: CACEIGPQVNEQYF. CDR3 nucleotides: TGTGCCTGCGAAATCGGACCCCAGGTCAACGAGCAGTACTTC.

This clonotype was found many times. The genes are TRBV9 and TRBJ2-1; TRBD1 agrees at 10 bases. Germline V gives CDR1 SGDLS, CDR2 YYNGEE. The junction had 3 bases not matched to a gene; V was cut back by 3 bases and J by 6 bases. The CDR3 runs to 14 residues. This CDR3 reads CASSAWDRGNEQFF. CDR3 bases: TGTGCCAGCAGCGCCTGGGACAGGGGCAATGAGCAGTTCTTC.

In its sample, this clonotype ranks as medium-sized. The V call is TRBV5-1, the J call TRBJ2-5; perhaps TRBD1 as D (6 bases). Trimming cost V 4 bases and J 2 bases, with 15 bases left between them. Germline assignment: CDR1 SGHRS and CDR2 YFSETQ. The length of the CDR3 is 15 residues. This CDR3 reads CASSNSQGFQETQYF. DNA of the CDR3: TGCGCCAGCAGCAACAGCCAGGGGTTTCAAGAGACCCAGTACTTC.

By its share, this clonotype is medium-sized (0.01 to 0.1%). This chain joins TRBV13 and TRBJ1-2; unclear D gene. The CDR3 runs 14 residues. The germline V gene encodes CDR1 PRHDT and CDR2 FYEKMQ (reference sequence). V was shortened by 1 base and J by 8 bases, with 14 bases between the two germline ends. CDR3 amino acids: CASSLEGFNNGYTF. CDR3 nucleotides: TGTGCCAGCAGCTTAGAAGGGTTCAACAACGGCTACACCTTC.

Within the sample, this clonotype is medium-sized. CDR3 nucleotides: TGTGCCAGCAGTACAGGGAATGCTGAAAAACTGTTTTTT. Its protein is CASSTGNAEKLFF. V usage is TRBV2 and J usage is TRBJ1-4; tentatively, D is TRBD1 (6 bases). Germline values: CDR1 SNHLY, CDR2 FYNNEI. V was shortened by 5 bases and J by 7 bases, with 11 bases between the two germline ends. The CDR3 consists of 13 residues. The variable domain in full, completed from reference TRBV2 and TRBJ1-4, reads EPEVTQTPSHQVTQMGQEVILRCVPISNHLYFYWYRQILGQKVEFLVSFYNNEISEKSEIFDDQFSVERPDGSNFTLKIRSTKLEDSAMYFCASSTGNAEKLFFGSGTQLSVL.

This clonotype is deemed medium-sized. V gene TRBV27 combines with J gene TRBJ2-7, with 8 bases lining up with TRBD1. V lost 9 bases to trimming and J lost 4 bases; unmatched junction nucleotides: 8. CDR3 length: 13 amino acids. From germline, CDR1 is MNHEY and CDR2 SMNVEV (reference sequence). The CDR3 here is CASGTGTRYEQYF. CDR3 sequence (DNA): TGTGCCAGTGGGACAGGAACTCGGTACGAGCAGTACTTC.

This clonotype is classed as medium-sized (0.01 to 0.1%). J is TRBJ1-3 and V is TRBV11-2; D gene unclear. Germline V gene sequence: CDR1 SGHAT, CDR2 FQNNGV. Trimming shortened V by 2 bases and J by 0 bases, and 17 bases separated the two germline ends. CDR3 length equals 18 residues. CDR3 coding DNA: TGTGCCAGCAGCTTACCCCCCTCGGGAAGTAACTCTGGAAACACCATATATTTT. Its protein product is CASSLPPSGSNSGNTIYF.

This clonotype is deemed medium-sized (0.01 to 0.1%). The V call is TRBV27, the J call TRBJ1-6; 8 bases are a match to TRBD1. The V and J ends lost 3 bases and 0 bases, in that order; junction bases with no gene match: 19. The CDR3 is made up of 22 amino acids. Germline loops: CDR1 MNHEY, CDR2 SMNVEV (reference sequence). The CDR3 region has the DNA TGTGCCAGCAGTTTTGAGGCGGACAGGGCAAACCCTTTGGGCTCCTATAATTCACCCCTCCACTTT. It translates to CASSFEADRANPLGSYNSPLHF.

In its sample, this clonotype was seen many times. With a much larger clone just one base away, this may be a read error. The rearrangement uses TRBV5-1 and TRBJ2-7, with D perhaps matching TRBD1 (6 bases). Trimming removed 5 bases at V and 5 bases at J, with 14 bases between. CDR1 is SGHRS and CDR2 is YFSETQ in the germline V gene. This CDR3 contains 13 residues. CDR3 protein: CASRKDRYDEQYF. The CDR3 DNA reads TGCGCCAGCAGGAAGGACAGATACGACGAGCAGTACTTC. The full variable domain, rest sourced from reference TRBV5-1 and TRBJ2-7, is KAGVTQTPRYLIKTRGQQVTLSCSPISGHRSVSWYQQTPGQGLQFLFEYFSETQRNKGNFPGRFSGRQFSNSRSEMNVSTLELGDSALYLCASRKDRYDEQYFGPGTRLTVT.

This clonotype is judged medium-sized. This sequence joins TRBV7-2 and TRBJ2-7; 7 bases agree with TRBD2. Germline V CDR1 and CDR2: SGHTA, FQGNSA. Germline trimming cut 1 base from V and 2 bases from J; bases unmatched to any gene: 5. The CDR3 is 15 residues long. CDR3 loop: CASSLGGGTAYEQYF. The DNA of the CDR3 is TGTGCCAGCAGCTTAGGCGGGGGAACAGCCTACGAGCAGTACTTC.

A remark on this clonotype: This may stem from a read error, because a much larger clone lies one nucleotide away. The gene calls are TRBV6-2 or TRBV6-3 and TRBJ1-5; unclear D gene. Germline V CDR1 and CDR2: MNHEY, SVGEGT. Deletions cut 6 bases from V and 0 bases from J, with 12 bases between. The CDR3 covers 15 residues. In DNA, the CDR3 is TGTGCCAGCAGGCCGGCTCGTTATAGCAATCAGCCCCAGCATTTT. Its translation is CASRPARYSNQPQHF.

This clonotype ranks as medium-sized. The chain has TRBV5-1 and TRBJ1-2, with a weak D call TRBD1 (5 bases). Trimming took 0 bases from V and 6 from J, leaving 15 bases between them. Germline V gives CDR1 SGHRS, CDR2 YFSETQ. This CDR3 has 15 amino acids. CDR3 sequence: CASSLEVVRGDGYTF. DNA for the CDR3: TGCGCCAGCAGCTTGGAAGTTGTGAGGGGAGATGGCTACACCTTC.

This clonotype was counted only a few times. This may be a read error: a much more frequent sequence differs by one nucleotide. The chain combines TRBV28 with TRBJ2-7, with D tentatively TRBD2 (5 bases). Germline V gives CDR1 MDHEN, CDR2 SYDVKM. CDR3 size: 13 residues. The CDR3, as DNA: TGTGTCAGCGTAGAGGGTTACCCCTACGAGCAGTACTTC. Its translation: CVSVEGYPYEQYF.

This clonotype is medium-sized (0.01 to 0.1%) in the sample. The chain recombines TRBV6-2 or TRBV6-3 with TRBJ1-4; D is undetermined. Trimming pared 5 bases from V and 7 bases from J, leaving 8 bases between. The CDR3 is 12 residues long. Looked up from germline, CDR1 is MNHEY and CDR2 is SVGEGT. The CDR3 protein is CASSIDGEKLFF. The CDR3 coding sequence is TGTGCCAGCAGTATCGACGGTGAAAAACTGTTTTTT.

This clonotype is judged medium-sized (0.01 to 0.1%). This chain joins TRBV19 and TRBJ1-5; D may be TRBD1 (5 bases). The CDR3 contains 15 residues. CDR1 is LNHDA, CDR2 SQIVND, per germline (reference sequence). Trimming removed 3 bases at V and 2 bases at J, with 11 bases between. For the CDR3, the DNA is TGTGCCAGTAGTATTGGGGCGACAGGCAATCAGCCCCAGCATTTT. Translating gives CASSIGATGNQPQHF.